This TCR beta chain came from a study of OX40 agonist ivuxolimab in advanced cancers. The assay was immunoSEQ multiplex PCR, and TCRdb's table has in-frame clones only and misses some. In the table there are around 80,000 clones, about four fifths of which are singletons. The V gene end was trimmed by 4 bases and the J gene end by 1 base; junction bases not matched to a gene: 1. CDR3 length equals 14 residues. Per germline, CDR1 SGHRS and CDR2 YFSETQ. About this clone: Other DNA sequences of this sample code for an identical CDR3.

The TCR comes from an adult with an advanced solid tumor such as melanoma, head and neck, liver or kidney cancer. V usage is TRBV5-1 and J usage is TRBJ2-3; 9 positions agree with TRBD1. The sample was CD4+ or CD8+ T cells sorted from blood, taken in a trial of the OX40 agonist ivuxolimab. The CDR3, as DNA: TGCGCCAGCAGCCGGGACAGGGGCACAGATACGCAGTATTTT. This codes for CASSRDRGTDTQYF.